The clone carrying this T cell receptor (beta chain) has at least ten counts. This entry comes from a study of T cell repertoires in cytomegalovirus infection. One entry per CDR3 protein, called by TCRdb with MiXCR from the reads. The top ten hold more than 10% of the sample, which has roughly 310,000 distinct CDR3 sequences, 17% seen once. Germline-derived CDR1 and CDR2 are ENHRY and SYGVKD. J was trimmed by 6 bases and V by 5 bases; bases with no gene match: 10. The CDR3 is made up of 15 amino acids. This chain joins TRBV10-3 and TRBJ2-7, with 10 nucleotides matching TRBD1. This receptor was identified in a human donor in good health (CMV status not recorded). Some clones in this sample may be carry-over from other donors' samples. Sequencing was carried out using PBMCs. The CDR3 protein is CAISNFGQGVGEQYF. Here the CDR3 DNA reads TGTGCCATCAGTAATTTTGGACAGGGGGTAGGCGAGCAGTACTTC.